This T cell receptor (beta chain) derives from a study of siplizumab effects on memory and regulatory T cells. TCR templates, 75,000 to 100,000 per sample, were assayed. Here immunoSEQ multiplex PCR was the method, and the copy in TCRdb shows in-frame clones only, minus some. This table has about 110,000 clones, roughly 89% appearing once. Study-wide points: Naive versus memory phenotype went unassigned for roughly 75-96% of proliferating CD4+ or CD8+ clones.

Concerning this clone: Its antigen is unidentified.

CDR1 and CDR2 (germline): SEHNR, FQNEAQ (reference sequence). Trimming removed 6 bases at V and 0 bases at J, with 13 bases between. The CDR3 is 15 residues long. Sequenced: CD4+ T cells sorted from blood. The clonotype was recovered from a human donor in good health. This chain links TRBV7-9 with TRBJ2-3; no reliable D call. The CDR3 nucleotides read TGTGCCAGCAGGCCGACTCTCAAAAGCACAGATACGCAGTATTTT. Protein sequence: CASRPTLKSTDTQYF. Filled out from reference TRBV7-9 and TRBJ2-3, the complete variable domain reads DTGVSQNPRHKITKRGQNVTFRCDPISEHNRLYWYRQTLGQGPEFLTYFQNEAQLEKSRLLSDRFSAERPKGSFSTLEIQRTEQGDSAMYLCASRPTLKSTDTQYFGPGTRLTVL.